These 26 T cell receptor beta chains were all obtained from the same sample, sequenced in a study of control samples from healthy donors and cancer patients. Here immunoSEQ multiplex PCR was the method, and the copy in TCRdb shows in-frame clones only, minus some. The sample consists of just over 80,000 clones, roughly 94% of them appearing once. The sample taken for sequencing was blood. The origin of the receptors is a woman between 18 and 29 years old in good health.

The rearrangement joins TRBV6-1 to TRBJ2-5, with D perhaps matching TRBD2 (6 bases). The germline V gene has CDR1 MNHNS and CDR2 SASEGT. CDR3 length: 14 amino acids. With 2 bases removed from V and 5 bases from J, the gap between germline ends came to 12 bases. The CDR3 DNA sequence: TGTGCCAGCAGTGAACGCTGGGCGGGGGAGACCCAGTACTTC. Protein: CASSERWAGETQYF.

The chain is built from TRBV2 and TRBJ2-1, with D maybe TRBD2 (7 bases). Germline CDR1 reads SNHLY; CDR2 reads FYNNEI. The V gene lost 10 bases and the J gene lost 9 bases, with 19 bases spanning the gap. The CDR3 has 13 amino acids. This CDR3 is CANRLGGAGEQFF. The DNA of the CDR3 is TGTGCCAACCGCTTGGGGGGGGCGGGTGAGCAGTTCTTC.

This rearrangement joins TRBV24-1 to TRBJ2-1; 11 nucleotides match TRBD2. CDR3 size: 16 residues. Germline values: CDR1 KGHDR, CDR2 SFDVKD. The trim removed 4 bases at V and 8 bases at J, leaving 9 bases unmatched. The CDR3 spells CATSDPVSGRVDEQFF. The CDR3 DNA reads TGTGCCACCAGTGACCCCGTTAGCGGGAGGGTCGATGAGCAGTTCTTC.

V and J are TRBV6-4 and TRBJ2-3; 7 bases fit TRBD2. CDR1 is MRHNA and CDR2 is SNTAGT in the germline V gene. V lost 6 bases and J lost 2; bases outside the gene matches: 8. This CDR3 comprises 15 residues. The CDR3 bases are TGTGCCAGCAGCGGCGGGGGATCGGACACAGATACGCAGTATTTT. It is translated as CASSGGGSDTDTQYF.

This clone was observed a single time. The chain has TRBV29-1 and TRBJ2-5; D unclear. This CDR3 has 12 amino acids. V shed 7 bases and J shed 0 bases, with 9 bases lying between them. Germline V gives CDR1 SQVTM, CDR2 ANQGSEA. CDR3 in DNA: TGCAGCGAACAGAGTGACCAAGAGACCCAGTACTTC. Encoded protein: CSEQSDQETQYF.

This rearrangement joins TRBV28 to TRBJ2-1, with a possible D match to TRBD1 (5 bases). The V end lost 2 bases, the J end lost 10 bases, and 9 bases lay between the germline ends. CDR1 is MDHEN, CDR2 SYDVKM, per germline. The CDR3 covers 12 residues. CDR3 sequence (DNA): TGTGCCAGCAGTTTAGGTCAGGGCGAGCAGTTCTTC. Its translation is CASSLGQGEQFF.

This chain uses TRBV5-1 with TRBJ2-1; 7 nucleotides match TRBD2. Germline V gives CDR1 SGHRS, CDR2 YFSETQ. CDR3 length: 15 amino acids. V shed 3 bases, J shed 0 bases, and the junction held 3 bases outside the gene matches. The CDR3, as DNA: TGCGCCAGCAGCTGGGGCGGGAGCTCCTACAATGAGCAGTTCTTC. As protein: CASSWGGSSYNEQFF.

The V call is TRBV7-9, the J call TRBJ1-1, with no clear D. The V gene's germline CDR1 is SEHNR and CDR2 FQNEAQ (reference sequence). CDR3 length: 15 residues. Trimming pared 1 base from V and 0 bases from J, leaving 9 bases between. CDR3 loop: CASSLVEQLNTEAFF. CDR3 nucleotides: TGTGCCAGCAGCTTAGTTGAACAGTTGAACACTGAAGCTTTCTTT.

The chain's CDR3 is CSAMGGVAAFF. In nucleotides, the CDR3 is TGCAGTGCCATGGGGGGGGTCGCAGCTTTCTTT. V is TRBV20-1 and J is TRBJ1-1, with D possibly matching TRBD1 (5 bases). Trimming removed 6 bases from V and 10 bases from J, with 15 bases in between. The CDR3 contains 11 residues. Germline CDR1 and CDR2: DFQATT and SNEGSKA (reference sequence).

This chain uses TRBV6-6 with TRBJ1-4; the D is unclear. V dropped 0 bases and J dropped 14 bases, with 10 bases sitting between them. Germline CDR1 reads MNHNY; CDR2 reads SVGAGI (reference sequence). This CDR3 has 12 amino acids. In nucleotides, the CDR3 is TGTGCCAGCAGTTACTCCCCAGAGCCGCTGTTTTTT. Translated, it gives CASSYSPEPLFF.

This chain links TRBV2 with TRBJ2-1, with D possibly being TRBD2 (7 bases). CDR1 is SNHLY, CDR2 FYNNEI, per germline. The V end was cut by 4 bases, the J end by 12 bases, with 34 bases between. The CDR3 extends over 19 amino acids. CDR3 amino acids: CASSGAGASGTPPLGGQFF. In nucleotides, the CDR3 is TGTGCCAGCAGTGGGGCGGGGGCTAGCGGAACACCCCCATTAGGGGGGCAGTTCTTC.

J is TRBJ1-5 and V is TRBV28; D gene ambiguous. Germline loops: CDR1 MDHEN, CDR2 SYDVKM. The CDR3 runs to 12 residues. The V and J ends lost 8 bases and 5 bases respectively, with 10 bases between them. CDR3 coding DNA: TGTGCCAGCCTACAGCCGTATCAGCCCCAGCATTTT. Residues: CASLQPYQPQHF. Supplemented by reference TRBV28 and TRBJ1-5, the full variable domain reads DVKVTQSSRYLVKRTGEKVFLECVQDMDHENMFWYRQDPGLGLRLIYFSYDVKMKEKGDIPEGYSVSREKKERFSLILESASTNQTSMYLCASLQPYQPQHFGDGTRLSIL.

The V call is TRBV11-2, the J call TRBJ2-7; weak D call: TRBD1 (6 bases). CDR3 size: 15 residues. CDR1 is SGHAT and CDR2 is FQNNGV in the germline V gene. V was trimmed by 1 base and J by 4 bases, leaving 14 bases between them. CDR3 nucleotide sequence: TGTGCCAGCAGCTTAGTGGCCAGGGGAACTTACGAGCAGTACTTC. It specifies CASSLVARGTYEQYF.

This rearrangement joins TRBV5-1 to TRBJ1-5; 7 nucleotides match TRBD1. With V trimmed by 4 bases and J by 7 bases, 11 bases remained unmatched. Germline CDR1 SGHRS, CDR2 YFSETQ. The CDR3 is 15 residues long. The chain's CDR3 is CASSMQGQKGQPQHF. Here the CDR3 DNA reads TGCGCCAGCAGCATGCAGGGACAGAAGGGACAGCCCCAGCATTTT.

V and J are TRBV11-2 and TRBJ1-2; no firm D call. In germline, CDR1 is SGHAT, CDR2 FQNNGV. The CDR3 covers 14 residues. The V gene lost 1 base and the J gene lost 4 bases, with 10 bases spanning the gap. The CDR3 nucleotides read TGTGCCAGCAGCTTAGGGGAAACGCGCTATGGCTACACCTTC. This encodes CASSLGETRYGYTF.

The rearrangement joins TRBV19 to TRBJ2-2; D is tentatively TRBD1 or TRBD2 (6 bases each). CDR3 length: 17 residues. CDR1 is LNHDA and CDR2 is SQIVND in the germline V gene (reference sequence). V lost 1 base, J lost 7 bases, and 19 bases lay in between. The CDR3 DNA follows: TGTGCCAGTAGTATAGGGATGGGGGGCGTCGTCGGCGGGGAGCTGTTTTTT. Translation gives CASSIGMGGVVGGELFF.

The CDR3 DNA reads as TGTGCCAGCAGCCCTGACGAGGGGGCGGGTGAAAAACTGTTTTTT. Translated, it gives CASSPDEGAGEKLFF. J is TRBJ1-4 and V is TRBV9, with 7 bases lining up with TRBD1. V lost 4 bases to trimming and J lost 7 bases; unmatched junction nucleotides: 10. Germline assignment: CDR1 SGDLS and CDR2 YYNGEE. CDR3 length: 15 amino acids.

This sequence joins TRBV7-2 and TRBJ2-7; TRBD2 matches 11 bases. CDR3 length: 15 amino acids. Germline V gene data show CDR1 as SGHTA and CDR2 as FQGNSA. After removal of 5 bases from V and 3 bases from J, the junction contained 6 bases not matched to a gene. The CDR3, as DNA: TGTGCCAGCAGCCCCCAGGGACTAGCGGACTACGAGCAGTACTTC. Its protein is CASSPQGLADYEQYF. The full variable domain, its missing parts supplied by reference TRBV7-2 and TRBJ2-7, is GAGVSQSPSNKVTEKGKDVELRCDPISGHTALYWYRQSLGQGLEFLIYFQGNSAPDKSGLPSDRFSAERTGGSVSTLTIQRTQQEDSAVYLCASSPQGLADYEQYFGPGTRLTVT.

The CDR3 DNA reads as TGTGCCACCTGGACGGATTACACTGAAGCTTTCTTT. Amino acid sequence: CATWTDYTEAFF. The chain couples TRBV19 to TRBJ1-1; no reliable D call. This CDR3 has 12 residues. The germline V gene encodes CDR1 LNHDA and CDR2 SQIVND (reference sequence). The ends were cut back, 10 bases at V and 3 bases at J, with 12 bases in the middle.

The rearrangement uses TRBV27 and TRBJ2-7, with a possible D match to TRBD2 (7 bases). V lost 7 bases to trimming and J lost 6 bases, with 19 bases between them. CDR3 length: 14 residues. CDR1 is MNHEY, CDR2 SMNVEV, per germline (reference sequence). The CDR3 sequence is CASTPRRGGSEQYF. The DNA for the CDR3 is TGTGCCAGCACCCCACGGAGGGGGGGAAGCGAGCAGTACTTC.

The gene calls are TRBV5-1 and TRBJ1-2; unclear D gene. This CDR3 has 13 amino acids. The germline V gene encodes CDR1 SGHRS and CDR2 YFSETQ. Trimming shortened V by 4 bases and J by 0 bases, and 7 bases separated the two germline ends. CDR3 sequence (DNA): TGCGCCAGCAGCGGTGCCGCTAACTATGGCTACACCTTC. Its translation is CASSGAANYGYTF.

This chain connects TRBV3-1 (or the pseudogene TRBV3-2) to TRBJ1-1; D gene unclear. Trimming pared 3 bases from V and 5 bases from J, leaving 10 bases between. This CDR3 has 13 amino acids. Germline V lookup: CDR1 LGHDT, CDR2 YNNKEL (reference sequence). CDR3 protein: CASSHRVFTEAFF. As DNA, the CDR3 is TGTGCCAGCAGCCATAGGGTTTTTACTGAAGCTTTCTTT.

V usage is TRBV5-6 and J usage is TRBJ2-7, with TRBD2 identical over 7 bases. The V gene's germline CDR1 is SGHDT and CDR2 YYEEEE. This CDR3 has 13 amino acids. The trim removed 0 bases at V and 6 bases at J, leaving 3 bases unmatched. The DNA for the CDR3 is TGTGCCAGCAGCTTGGTTGGGGAGGGCGAGCAGTACTTC. Translating it yields CASSLVGEGEQYF.

V and J are TRBV19 and TRBJ2-2, with 8 nucleotides matching TRBD2. Per germline, CDR1 LNHDA and CDR2 SQIVND (reference sequence). Trimming took 6 bases from V and 4 from J; bases not matched to a gene: 7. The CDR3 spans 15 residues. Here the CDR3 reads CASSRAGASTGELFF. CDR3 sequence (DNA): TGTGCCAGTAGCCGAGCGGGAGCGAGCACCGGGGAGCTGTTTTTT. Looking up the rest from reference TRBV19 and TRBJ2-2 gives the full variable domain: DGGITQSPKYLFRKEGQNVTLSCEQNLNHDAMYWYRQDPGQGLRLIYYSQIVNDFQKGDIAEGYSVSREKKESFPLTVTSAQKNPTAFYLCASSRAGASTGELFFGEGSRLTVL.

The V call is TRBV27, the J call TRBJ1-4; D uncertain. Trimming stripped 5 bases from V and 8 bases from J, with 15 bases between. CDR3 size: 14 residues. Germline CDR1 is MNHEY and CDR2 is SMNVEV (reference sequence). In DNA form, the CDR3 reads TGTGCCAGCAGTCCTCAGGTACGGAGAGAAAAACTGTTTTTT. It translates to CASSPQVRREKLFF.

The count of this clone is one. The chain combines TRBV5-4 with TRBJ1-2; TRBD1 is a possible D gene (5 bases). The CDR3 has 16 residues. V dropped 4 bases and J dropped 4 bases, with 20 bases sitting between them. Germline lookup yields CDR1 SGHNT and CDR2 YYREEE (reference sequence). Here the CDR3 DNA reads TGTGCCAGCAGCCCCGCCCGGCAGGGCGGTATCTATGGCTACACCTTC. Encoded protein: CASSPARQGGIYGYTF.